The 10 T cell receptor beta chains below were found in one sample sequenced in a study of identical twins. TCRdb analysed the 5' RACE reads with MiXCR anew, one entry per CDR3 protein. The sample consists of 450,000 or so distinct CDR3 sequences, about 14% of them appearing once. The same sample was also studied in work on yellow fever vaccine responses in identical twins.

The sequenced material came from CD4+ T cells sorted from blood. Receptor source: a woman in her late teens or twenties in good health.

The chain recombines TRBV30 with TRBJ2-7, with no clear D. The CDR3 is 12 amino acids. Germline V gene lookup returns CDR1 GTSNPN and CDR2 SVGIG (reference sequence). V lost 4 bases and J 9 bases, leaving 16 bases between the germline ends. The CDR3 here is CAWTKSDNGQYF. CDR3 nucleotide sequence: TGTGCCTGGACCAAGTCAGACAACGGGCAGTACTTC.

CDR3 nucleotide sequence: TGTGCCAGCAGCGCTAGCCCTCCGATAGGAAAACTGTTTTTT. As protein: CASSASPPIGKLFF. This chain connects TRBV7-6 to TRBJ1-4; the D is unclear. CDR3 length: 14 residues. Germline CDR1 reads SGHVS; CDR2 reads FNYEAQ. V lost 5 bases, J lost 10 bases, and 17 bases lay in between.

The chain couples TRBV5-1 to TRBJ2-3, with 7 positions matching TRBD2. The V segment lost 2 bases and the J segment 4 bases; nucleotides outside the gene matches: 4. The CDR3 is 14 amino acids. Germline-derived CDR1 and CDR2 are SGHRS and YFSETQ. CDR3: CASSFMAGADTQYF. CDR3 DNA sequence: TGCGCCAGCAGCTTCATGGCGGGGGCAGATACGCAGTATTTT. The whole variable domain, remainder taken from reference TRBV5-1 and TRBJ2-3, is KAGVTQTPRYLIKTRGQQVTLSCSPISGHRSVSWYQQTPGQGLQFLFEYFSETQRNKGNFPGRFSGRQFSNSRSEMNVSTLELGDSALYLCASSFMAGADTQYFGPGTRLTVL.

The chain links TRBV28 to TRBJ2-7, with 9 bases lining up with TRBD2. Trimming took 3 bases from V and 4 from J; bases not matched to a gene: 7. Per germline, CDR1 MDHEN and CDR2 SYDVKM. There are 15 residues in the CDR3. This chain's CDR3 is CASSLRRGGRYEQYF. The DNA for the CDR3 is TGTGCCAGCAGTTTGCGGCGGGGGGGCCGGTACGAGCAGTACTTC.

This clonotype was observed a handful of times. V and J are TRBV18 and TRBJ2-7; D remains ambiguous. Per the germline V gene, CDR1 is KGHSH and CDR2 is LQKENI. Between the trimmed V and J ends, which lost 1 base and 2 bases, there was a span of 9 bases. This CDR3 comprises 14 residues. The CDR3 loop reads CASSPRGAAYEQYF. The DNA for the CDR3 is TGTGCCAGCTCACCACGCGGAGCAGCCTACGAGCAGTACTTC. The full variable domain, with the rest looked up from reference TRBV18 and TRBJ2-7, is NAGVMQNPRHLVRRRGQEARLRCSPMKGHSHVYWYRQLPEEGLKFMVYLQKENIIDESGMPKERFSAEFPKEGPSILRIQQVVRGDSAAYFCASSPRGAAYEQYFGPGTRLTVT.

V and J are TRBV27 and TRBJ2-7; D is uncertain. This CDR3 contains 16 residues. Germline CDR1 and CDR2: MNHEY and SMNVEV (reference sequence). V was clipped by 3 bases and J by 0 bases, with 15 bases between them. Here the CDR3 reads CASSFNGPLSSYEQYF. Here the CDR3 DNA reads TGTGCCAGCAGTTTCAACGGGCCTTTAAGCTCCTACGAGCAGTACTTC.

This clonotype appeared a few times. The chain combines TRBV6-1 with TRBJ1-1; the D gene is possibly TRBD1 (6 bases). The germline CDR1 and CDR2 sequences are MNHNS and SASEGT. This CDR3 contains 13 residues. Trimming cost V 9 bases and J 0 bases, with 11 bases left between them. The CDR3 reads CASGQYMNTEAFF. For the CDR3, the DNA is TGTGCCAGTGGACAGTACATGAACACTGAAGCTTTCTTT.

Ten or more counts support this clonotype. This sequence joins TRBV12-3 or TRBV12-4 and TRBJ2-7, with 9 bases identical to TRBD1. The CDR3 is 15 amino acids. V gave up 6 bases and J gave up 3 bases; unmatched junction bases: 9. The CDR3 loop is CASSRGQGFDYEQYF. DNA for the CDR3: TGTGCCAGCAGCCGAGGACAGGGGTTTGACTACGAGCAGTACTTC.

There are a few counts of this clonotype. The chain uses TRBV5-6 and TRBJ2-7; 8 positions match TRBD1. V gave up 0 bases and J gave up 1 base; unmatched junction bases: 6. The germline V gene encodes CDR1 SGHDT and CDR2 YYEEEE. The CDR3 totals 16 residues. The CDR3 is CASSLVAGGLSYEQYF. In DNA form, the CDR3 reads TGTGCCAGCAGCTTGGTAGCAGGGGGCCTGTCCTACGAGCAGTACTTC.

This clonotype was recorded many times. The J gene is TRBJ2-4, the V gene TRBV7-2; 8 bases line up with TRBD1. Germline CDR1 SGHTA, CDR2 FQGNSA. This CDR3 spans 16 amino acids. V gave up 1 base and J gave up 1 base; unmatched junction bases: 3. The CDR3 loop is CASSLGTGRAKNIQYF. CDR3 nucleotides: TGTGCCAGCAGCTTAGGGACAGGGAGGGCCAAAAACATTCAGTACTTC.